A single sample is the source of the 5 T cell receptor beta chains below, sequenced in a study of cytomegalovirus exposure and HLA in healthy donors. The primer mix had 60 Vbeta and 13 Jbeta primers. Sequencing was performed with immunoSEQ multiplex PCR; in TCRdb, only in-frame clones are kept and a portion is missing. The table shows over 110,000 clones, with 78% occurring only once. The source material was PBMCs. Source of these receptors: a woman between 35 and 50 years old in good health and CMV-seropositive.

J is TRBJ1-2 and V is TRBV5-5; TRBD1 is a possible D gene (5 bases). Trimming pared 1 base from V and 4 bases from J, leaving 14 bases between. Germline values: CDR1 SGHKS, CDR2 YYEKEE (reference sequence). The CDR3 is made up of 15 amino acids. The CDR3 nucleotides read TGTGCCAGCAGCTTGACGGGGGTAGGAGGCTATGGCTACACCTTC. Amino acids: CASSLTGVGGYGYTF. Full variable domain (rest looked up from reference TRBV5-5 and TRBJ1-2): DAGVTQSPTHLIKTRGQQVTLRCSPISGHKSVSWYQQVLGQGPQFIFQYYEKEERGRGNFPDRFSARQFPNYSSELNVNALLLGDSALYLCASSLTGVGGYGYTFGSGTRLTVV.

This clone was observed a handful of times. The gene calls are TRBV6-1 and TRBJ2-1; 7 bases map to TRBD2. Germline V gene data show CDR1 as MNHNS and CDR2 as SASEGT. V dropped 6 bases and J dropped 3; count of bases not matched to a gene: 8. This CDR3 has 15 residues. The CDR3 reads CASRDEVAGYNEQFF. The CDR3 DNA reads TGTGCCAGCAGGGACGAGGTAGCGGGCTACAATGAGCAGTTCTTC.

CDR3 amino acids: CASSIRAGDEQYF. The CDR3 coding sequence is TGTGCCAGCAGCATCCGAGCGGGCGACGAGCAGTACTTC. The chain carries TRBV7-2 and TRBJ2-7; weak D call: TRBD2 (6 bases). The CDR3 spans 13 residues. The germline V gene encodes CDR1 SGHTA and CDR2 FQGNSA. V was pared by 5 bases and J by 5 bases, with 13 bases between.

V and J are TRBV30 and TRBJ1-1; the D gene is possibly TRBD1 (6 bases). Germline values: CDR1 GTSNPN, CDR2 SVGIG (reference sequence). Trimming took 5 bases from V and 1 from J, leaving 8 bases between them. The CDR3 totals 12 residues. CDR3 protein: CAWGTSNTEAFF. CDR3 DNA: TGTGCCTGGGGGACATCGAACACTGAAGCTTTCTTT.

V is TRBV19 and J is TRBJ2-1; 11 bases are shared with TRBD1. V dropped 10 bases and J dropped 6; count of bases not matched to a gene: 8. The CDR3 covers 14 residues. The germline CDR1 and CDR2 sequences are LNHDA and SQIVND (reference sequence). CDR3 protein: CATQRGQGGNEQFF. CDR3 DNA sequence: TGTGCCACCCAGCGGGGACAGGGGGGCAATGAGCAGTTCTTC. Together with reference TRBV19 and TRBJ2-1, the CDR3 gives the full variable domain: DGGITQSPKYLFRKEGQNVTLSCEQNLNHDAMYWYRQDPGQGLRLIYYSQIVNDFQKGDIAEGYSVSREKKESFPLTVTSAQKNPTAFYLCATQRGQGGNEQFFGPGTRLTVL.